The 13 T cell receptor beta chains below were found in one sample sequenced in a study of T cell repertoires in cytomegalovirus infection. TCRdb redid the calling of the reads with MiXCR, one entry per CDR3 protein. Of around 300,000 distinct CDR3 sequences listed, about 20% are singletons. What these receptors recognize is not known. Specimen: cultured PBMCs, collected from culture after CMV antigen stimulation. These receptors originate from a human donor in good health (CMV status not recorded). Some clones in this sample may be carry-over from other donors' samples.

This CDR3 is CSARDLKRTDTQYF. The CDR3 bases are TGCAGTGCTAGAGATCTGAAGCGAACAGATACGCAGTATTTT. This chain connects TRBV20-1 to TRBJ2-3; no reliable D call. Trimming pared 0 bases from V and 3 bases from J, leaving 10 bases between. Germline CDR1 and CDR2: DFQATT and SNEGSKA (reference sequence). The CDR3 totals 14 residues.

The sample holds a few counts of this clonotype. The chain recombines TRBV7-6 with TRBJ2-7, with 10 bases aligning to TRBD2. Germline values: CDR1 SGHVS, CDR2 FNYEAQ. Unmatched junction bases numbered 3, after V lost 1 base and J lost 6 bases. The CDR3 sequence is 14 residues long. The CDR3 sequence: CASSLGAGGTEQYF. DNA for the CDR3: TGTGCCAGCAGCTTAGGAGCGGGAGGGACCGAGCAGTACTTC.

This chain's CDR3 is CASSYQPDSEAFF. CDR3 DNA sequence: TGTGCCAGCAGTTACCAGCCTGACAGTGAAGCTTTCTTT. This chain links TRBV6-2 or TRBV6-3 with TRBJ1-1; TRBD1 is a possible D gene (5 bases). Germline V gene sequence: CDR1 MNHEY, CDR2 SVGEGT. CDR3 length: 13 residues. Trimming took 2 bases from V and 7 from J, leaving 11 bases between them.

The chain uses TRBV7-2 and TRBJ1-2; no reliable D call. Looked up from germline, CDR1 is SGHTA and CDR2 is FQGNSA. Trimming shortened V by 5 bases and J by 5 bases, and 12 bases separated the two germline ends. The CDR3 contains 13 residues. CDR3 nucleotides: TGTGCCAGCAGCGAACCGACTGATTATGGCTACACCTTC. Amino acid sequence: CASSEPTDYGYTF.

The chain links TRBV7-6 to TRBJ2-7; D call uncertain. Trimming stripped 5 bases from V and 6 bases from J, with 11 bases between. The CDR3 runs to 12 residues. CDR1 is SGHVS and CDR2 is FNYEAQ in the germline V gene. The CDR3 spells CASSGVYLEQYF. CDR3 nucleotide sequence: TGTGCCAGCAGCGGGGTTTACCTCGAGCAGTACTTC.

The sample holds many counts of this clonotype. The DNA of the CDR3 is TGTGCCAGCAGCTTGTTGGGGGGGCCTAGCAATCAGCCCCAGCATTTT. Translation: CASSLLGGPSNQPQHF. The chain combines TRBV5-6 with TRBJ1-5, with D perhaps matching TRBD1 (6 bases). Germline CDR1 reads SGHDT; CDR2 reads YYEEEE. The CDR3 totals 16 residues. V dropped 1 base and J dropped 0 bases, with 11 bases sitting between them.

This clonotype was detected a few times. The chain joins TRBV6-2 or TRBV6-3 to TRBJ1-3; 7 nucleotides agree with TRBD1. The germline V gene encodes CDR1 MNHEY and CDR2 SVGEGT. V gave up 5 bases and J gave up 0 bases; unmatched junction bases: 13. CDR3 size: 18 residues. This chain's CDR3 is CASSRGQGQVNSGNTIYF. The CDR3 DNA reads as TGTGCCAGCAGTCGCGGCCAAGGACAGGTGAACTCTGGAAACACCATATATTTT.

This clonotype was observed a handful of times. The CDR3 spells CASSLIRSGRGNEQFF. The CDR3 DNA follows: TGTGCCAGCAGCTTAATAAGGAGCGGGAGAGGTAATGAGCAGTTCTTC. The J gene is TRBJ2-1, the V gene TRBV7-3; 8 bases match TRBD2. Germline V gives CDR1 SGHTA, CDR2 FQGTGA. The CDR3 is 16 residues long. Unmatched junction bases numbered 9, after V lost 1 base and J lost 7 bases.

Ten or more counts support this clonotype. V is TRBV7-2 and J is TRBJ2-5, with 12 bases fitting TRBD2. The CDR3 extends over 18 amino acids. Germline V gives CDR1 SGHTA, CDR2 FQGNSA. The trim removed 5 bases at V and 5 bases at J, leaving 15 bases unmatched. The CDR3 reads CASSPGDLAGGLGETQYF. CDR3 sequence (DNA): TGTGCCAGCAGCCCCGGGGATCTAGCGGGAGGGTTGGGGGAGACCCAGTACTTC.

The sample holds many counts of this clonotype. In DNA, the CDR3 is TGTGCCAGTACCTCGTCTCTAGCTCGCTACAATGAGCAGTTCTTC. It yields the protein CASTSSLARYNEQFF. The rearrangement joins TRBV19 to TRBJ2-1, with D possibly TRBD2 on 5 matching bases. The CDR3 is 15 residues long. Trimming stripped 7 bases from V and 3 bases from J, with 16 bases between. Germline loops: CDR1 LNHDA, CDR2 SQIVND (reference sequence).

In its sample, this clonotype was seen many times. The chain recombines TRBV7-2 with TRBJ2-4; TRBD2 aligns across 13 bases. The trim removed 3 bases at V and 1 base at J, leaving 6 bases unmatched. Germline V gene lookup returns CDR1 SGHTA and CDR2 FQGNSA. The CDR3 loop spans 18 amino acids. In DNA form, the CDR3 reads TGTGCCAGCAGCTTGGGGGGACTAGCGGGGAGGGCCAAAAACATTCAGTACTTC. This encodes CASSLGGLAGRAKNIQYF.

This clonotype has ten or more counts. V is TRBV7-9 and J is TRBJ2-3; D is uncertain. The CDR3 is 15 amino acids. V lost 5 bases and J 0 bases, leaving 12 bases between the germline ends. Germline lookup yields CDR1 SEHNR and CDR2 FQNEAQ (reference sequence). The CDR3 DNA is TGTGCCAGCAGCGTCCGCTCATCTAGCACAGATACGCAGTATTTT. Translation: CASSVRSSSTDTQYF.

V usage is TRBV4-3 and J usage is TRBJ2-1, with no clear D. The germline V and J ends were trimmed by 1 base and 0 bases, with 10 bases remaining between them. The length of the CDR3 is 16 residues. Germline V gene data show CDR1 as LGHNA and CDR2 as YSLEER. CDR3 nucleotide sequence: TGCGCCAGCAGCCAAGGAGACCTGGGCTCCTACAATGAGCAGTTCTTC. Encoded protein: CASSQGDLGSYNEQFF.